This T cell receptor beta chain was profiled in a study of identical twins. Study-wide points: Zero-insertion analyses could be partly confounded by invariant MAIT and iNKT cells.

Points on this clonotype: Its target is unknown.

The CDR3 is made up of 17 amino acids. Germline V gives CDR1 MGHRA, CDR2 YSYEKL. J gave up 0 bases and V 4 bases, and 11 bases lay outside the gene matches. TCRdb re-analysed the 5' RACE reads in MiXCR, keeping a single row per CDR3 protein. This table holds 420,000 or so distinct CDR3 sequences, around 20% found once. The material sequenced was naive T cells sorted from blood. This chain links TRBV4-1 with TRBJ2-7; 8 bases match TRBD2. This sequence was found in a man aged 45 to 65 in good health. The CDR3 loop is CASSPKVGGGSSYEQYF. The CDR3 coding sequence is TGCGCCAGCAGCCCAAAAGTTGGCGGGGGGTCCTCCTACGAGCAGTACTTC.